The TCR beta chain under discussion was sequenced for a study of T cells after posttransplantation cyclophosphamide. Comments on this clone: Antigen specificity is unknown.

The repertoire was sequenced with immunoSEQ multiplex PCR; TCRdb's copy has only in-frame clones and lacks some. The table lists under 20,000 clones, around 94% of them singletons. The naive gate required viable CD3+CD4+ or CD3+CD8+ cells with CCR7+CD45RA+CD45RO-CD95-CD27+CD28+ phenotype. On the day of bone marrow donation, the related graft donor provided peripheral blood. Findings and limits, study-wide: Recipient CMV seropositivity and CMV reactivation strongly tracked TRB clonality. Later post-transplant blood repertoires were often dominated by donor CD8+ memory clones. Blood and skin or GI T cell repertoires showed limited TRB overlap.

V shed 2 bases and J shed 6 bases, with 7 bases lying between them. Germline CDR1 MNHEY, CDR2 SVGAGI. This CDR3 is 13 amino acids long. The sample consisted of naive CD4+ T cells sorted from blood. The TCR originated in a woman between 45 and 65 years old in good health and a related stem cell transplant donor. This chain joins TRBV6-5 and TRBJ1-4, with a weak D call TRBD1 (6 bases). The DNA for the CDR3 is TGTGCCAGCAGTTACAGGACAGATGAAAAACTGTTTTTT. Translated: CASSYRTDEKLFF.